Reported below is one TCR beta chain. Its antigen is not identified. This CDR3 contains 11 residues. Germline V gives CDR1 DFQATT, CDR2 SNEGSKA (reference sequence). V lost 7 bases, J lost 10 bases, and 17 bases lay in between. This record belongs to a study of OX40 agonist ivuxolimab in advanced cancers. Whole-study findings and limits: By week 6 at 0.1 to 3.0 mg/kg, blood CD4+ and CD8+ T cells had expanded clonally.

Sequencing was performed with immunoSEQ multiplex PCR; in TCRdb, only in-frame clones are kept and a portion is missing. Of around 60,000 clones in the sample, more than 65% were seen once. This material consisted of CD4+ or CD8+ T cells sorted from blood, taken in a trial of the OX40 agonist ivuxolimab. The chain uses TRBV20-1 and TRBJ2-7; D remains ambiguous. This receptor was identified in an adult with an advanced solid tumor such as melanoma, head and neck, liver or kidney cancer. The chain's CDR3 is CSGEEEIGQYF. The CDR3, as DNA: TGCAGTGGAGAGGAAGAAATAGGCCAGTACTTC.